The source of this T cell receptor (beta chain) is a study of PD-1 blockade in classical Hodgkin lymphoma. Points on this clone: Its cognate antigen is unknown.

This table comes from immunoSEQ multiplex PCR, and its TCRdb copy is limited to in-frame clones, with some not included. Of 15,000 to 20,000 clones listed, over 70% were seen once; the top ten hold roughly 5%. Autologous stem cell transplantation was followed by relapse in every patient, and brentuximab vedotin exposure varied. CDR1 SGHRS and CDR2 YFSETQ come from the germline V gene. The CDR3 is made up of 13 amino acids. The ends were cut back, 4 bases at V and 4 bases at J, with 8 bases in the middle. Study-level findings and limits: The study found that TCR diversity rose significantly by C4D1 in CD4+ but not CD8+ cells. Relapsed/refractory patients reportedly had lower baseline diversity than newly diagnosed patients.

The rearrangement joins TRBV5-1 to TRBJ2-2; possibly TRBD1 for D (6 bases). This receptor was taken from a human donor with classical Hodgkin lymphoma. The specimen comprised peripheral blood mononuclear cells (PBMCs), sampled at baseline. The CDR3 DNA reads TGCGCCAGCAGCCGGACAGCCACCGGGGAGCTGTTTTTT. It translates to CASSRTATGELFF.